Listed below are T cell receptor beta chains from one sample, sequenced in a study of T cell repertoires in cytomegalovirus infection. TCRdb redid the calling of the reads with MiXCR, one entry per CDR3 protein. This sample carries 500,000 to 600,000 distinct CDR3 sequences, about 15% of them seen once, and the ten largest clones take roughly a quarter. Sequencing was done on a sample of CD8+ T cells from PBMCs. The source of these receptors is a human donor in good health (CMV status not recorded). Some clones in this sample may be carry-over from other donors' samples. Each CDR3 is given with its conserved first and last residue. The order of the fields is CDR3 protein, CDR3 DNA, clone size, J gene, V gene, D gene. A D gene is named only where the DNA matches it firmly. Expanded clones get a size class; other rows say once, few or many, or leave the size out.

CASSAGTGGDIQYF,TGTGCCAGCAGCGCGGGGACAGGGGGTGACATTCAGTACTTC,many,TRBJ2-4,TRBV7-9,TRBD1
CASSLGHNDRETQYF,TGTGCCAGCAGCTTAGGGCACAACGATCGGGAGACCCAGTACTTC,few,TRBJ2-5,TRBV13,-
CSARPSLRETADTQYF,TGCAGTGCTAGACCTTCTCTGCGGGAGACCGCAGATACGCAGTATTTT,-,TRBJ2-3,TRBV20-1,TRBD2
CASSYELASDTQYF,TGTGCCAGCAGTTACGAACTAGCGTCAGATACGCAGTATTTT,many,TRBJ2-3,TRBV6-2/TRBV6-3,TRBD2
CASSLGGGGPTDTQYF,TGTGCCAGCAGCTTAGGGGGGGGAGGGCCCACAGATACGCAGTATTTT,many,TRBJ2-3,TRBV7-2,TRBD2
CASSSGLAGVNEQFF,TGTGCCAGCAGCTCCGGACTAGCGGGAGTTAATGAGCAGTTCTTC,many,TRBJ2-1,TRBV7-6,TRBD2
CASSYGNRVGGEAFF,TGTGCCAGCAGTTACGGTAACAGGGTAGGCGGTGAAGCTTTCTTT,many,TRBJ1-1,TRBV6-5,-
CASSSPTPRSWVNEQFF,TGTGCCAGCAGCTCGCCTACCCCCCGGTCTTGGGTCAATGAGCAGTTCTTC,-,TRBJ2-1,TRBV11-2,-
CASSYGPGTATSLENIQYF,TGTGCCAGCAGCTATGGGCCCGGGACAGCGACGTCCCTGGAAAACATTCAGTACTTC,many,TRBJ2-4,TRBV7-6,TRBD1
CASSYSNFEGGNTEAFF,TGTGCCAGCAGTTACTCGAACTTTGAGGGGGGAAACACTGAAGCTTTCTTT,-,TRBJ1-1,TRBV6-5,-
CASSSTRVQHF,TGTGCCAGCAGTTCAACCCGGGTCCAGCATTTT,many,TRBJ1-5,TRBV28,-
CASSQHQRSYEQYF,TGTGCCAGCAGCCAACACCAGAGGAGCTACGAGCAGTACTTC,-,TRBJ2-7,TRBV14,-
CASSEAPTGNTEAFF,TGTGCCAGTAGCGAGGCCCCTACAGGGAACACTGAAGCTTTCTTT,-,TRBJ1-1,TRBV19,-
CASSGAADTQYF,TGTGCCAGCAGTGGCGCTGCAGATACGCAGTATTTT,-,TRBJ2-3,TRBV27,-
CASSVRDRANYGYTF,TGTGCCAGCAGTGTCCGGGACAGGGCTAACTATGGCTACACCTTC,-,TRBJ1-2,TRBV6-1,TRBD1
CASSPTGQGAKGEAFF,TGTGCCAGCAGCCCAACCGGACAGGGGGCAAAGGGTGAAGCTTTCTTT,many,TRBJ1-1,TRBV27,TRBD1
CASSYHTYSGQGAVGELFF,TGTGCCAGCAGTTACCATACATACTCGGGACAGGGGGCGGTCGGGGAGCTGTTTTTT,many,TRBJ2-2,TRBV6-5,TRBD1
CASSLSTGNTYEQYF,TGTGCCAGCAGCTTATCAACGGGGAATACGTACGAGCAGTACTTC,many,TRBJ2-7,TRBV7-8,-
CASSQRTGWDNEQFF,TGTGCCAGCAGCCAGAGGACCGGTTGGGACAATGAGCAGTTCTTC,many,TRBJ2-1,TRBV7-8,-
CASSPLLNEQFF,TGTGCCAGCAGCCCTCTCTTGAATGAGCAGTTCTTC,many,TRBJ2-1,TRBV7-6,-
CASSEGRDNPSGLSFF,TGTGCCAGCAGTGAAGGCAGGGATAACCCCTCGGGACTCTCTTTCTTT,many,TRBJ1-1,TRBV6-1,-
CASSTRGGQETDTQYF,TGCGCCAGCAGCACCCGAGGGGGACAGGAGACAGATACGCAGTATTTT,few,TRBJ2-3,TRBV5-1,TRBD1
CASSYYLTDRGSEKLFF,TGTGCCAGCAGTTACTATCTTACGGACAGGGGGAGTGAAAAACTGTTTTTT,many,TRBJ1-4,TRBV6-2/TRBV6-3,TRBD1
CASSSSTGNTEAFF,TGTGCCAGCAGCTCTTCGACAGGGAACACTGAAGCTTTCTTT,many,TRBJ1-1,TRBV7-9,-
CASSLGLAGGPSDEQFF,TGTGCCAGCAGCTTAGGCTTGGCGGGAGGGCCGAGCGATGAGCAGTTCTTC,many,TRBJ2-1,TRBV11-2,TRBD2
CASSRSPNWDQPQHF,TGTGCCAGCAGTCGGTCCCCAAATTGGGATCAGCCCCAGCATTTT,many,TRBJ1-5,TRBV12-3/TRBV12-4,-
CASSPLGATNEKLFF,TGTGCCAGTAGTCCCTTGGGGGCAACTAATGAAAAACTGTTTTTT,many,TRBJ1-4,TRBV19,-
CASSLPLSGGVRNTQYF,TGTGCCAGCAGCTTGCCACTTAGCGGGGGGGTCCGAAATACGCAGTATTTT,many,TRBJ2-3,TRBV11-2,TRBD2
CSARRSTTNYGYTF,TGCAGTGCTAGAAGGTCAACTACTAACTATGGCTACACCTTC,few,TRBJ1-2,TRBV20-1,-
CASGALGGVNIQYF,TGTGCTAGTGGTGCCCTGGGGGGGGTAAACATTCAGTACTTC,-,TRBJ2-4,TRBV12-5,TRBD2
CASSYRAGPSSYNEQFF,TGTGCCAGCAGTTATCGAGCGGGCCCGAGCTCCTACAATGAGCAGTTCTTC,-,TRBJ2-1,TRBV6-5,-
CASSPTSTGSEAFF,TGTGCCAGCAGCCCAACGAGTACAGGGTCTGAAGCTTTCTTT,few,TRBJ1-1,TRBV28,-
CASSYRDTQSYTGELFF,TGTGCCAGCAGTTACCGGGACACGCAGAGCTACACCGGGGAGCTGTTTTTT,many,TRBJ2-2,TRBV6-5,-
CASSLVINTGELFF,TGTGCCAGCAGCTTGGTGATCAACACCGGGGAGCTGTTTTTT,-,TRBJ2-2,TRBV5-6,-
CASSVSYTQEEGYEQYF,TGTGCCAGCAGCGTCTCATATACCCAGGAGGAGGGGTACGAGCAGTACTTC,many,TRBJ2-7,TRBV7-8,-
CASSPGQAGAEAFF,TGTGCCAGCAGCCCGGGACAGGCAGGGGCTGAAGCTTTCTTT,few,TRBJ1-1,TRBV4-2,TRBD1
CASSYSSELAGLGYEQYF,TGTGCCAGCAGTTACTCTTCAGAACTAGCGGGGTTAGGATACGAGCAGTACTTC,-,TRBJ2-7,TRBV6-5,TRBD2
CSASGFVTGELFF,TGCAGTGCTAGCGGGTTCGTCACCGGGGAGCTGTTTTTT,-,TRBJ2-2,TRBV20-1,-
CASSILRGSPLHF,TGCGCCAGCAGCATCCTCAGGGGCTCACCCCTCCACTTT,-,TRBJ1-6,TRBV5-1,-
CASTRARAGNTDTQYF,TGTGCCAGCACTCGGGCTCGGGCGGGGAACACAGATACGCAGTATTTT,few,TRBJ2-3,TRBV6-2/TRBV6-3,-
CASSLSAGRSYEQYF,TGTGCCAGCAGTTTATCAGCGGGGAGGTCCTACGAGCAGTACTTC,many,TRBJ2-7,TRBV12-3/TRBV12-4,TRBD2
CASSYGPRGRTNEKLFF,TGTGCCAGCAGTTACGGCCCACGGGGGCGAACTAATGAAAAACTGTTTTTT,many,TRBJ1-4,TRBV6-5,-
CASSLAYGRGQYEQYF,TGTGCCAGCAGCCTTGCTTATGGGAGGGGGCAGTACGAGCAGTACTTC,few,TRBJ2-7,TRBV5-5,-
CASRPLGMGGSYNEQFF,TGTGCCAGCAGACCCTTGGGGATGGGGGGATCCTACAATGAGCAGTTCTTC,-,TRBJ2-1,TRBV28,-
CASSLWTSGDETQYF,TGTGCCAGCAGCTTATGGACTAGCGGGGATGAGACCCAGTACTTC,many,TRBJ2-5,TRBV11-2,TRBD2
CASSFDGHYSYF,TGTGCCAGCAGCTTTGACGGGCACTATTCCTACTTC,-,TRBJ2-7,TRBV13,-
CASSSDIMNTEAFF,TGTGCCAGCAGTTCGGACATCATGAACACTGAAGCTTTCTTT,-,TRBJ1-1,TRBV27,-
CASSPRAGGITGELFF,TGTGCCAGCAGCCCCCGGGCAGGGGGCATCACCGGGGAGCTGTTTTTT,-,TRBJ2-2,TRBV6-5,TRBD1
CASSQYQEAFF,TGTGCCAGCAGCCAGTATCAAGAAGCTTTCTTT,-,TRBJ1-1,TRBV14,-
CASSFSRGRTDTQYF,TGTGCCAGCAGCTTCAGCAGGGGGCGGACAGATACGCAGTATTTT,few,TRBJ2-3,TRBV7-9,TRBD1
CASSSLGEDGNNAFF,TGTGCCAGCAGCTCTCTGGGGGAAGACGGCAATAATGCTTTCTTT,-,TRBJ1-1,TRBV7-6,-
CASSFRDRTNEKLFF,TGTGCCAGCAGCTTCCGGGACAGAACTAATGAAAAACTGTTTTTT,many,TRBJ1-4,TRBV4-2,TRBD1
CASSSFGQLPYEQYF,TGTGCCAGCAGTTCCTTTGGACAACTGCCTTACGAGCAGTACTTC,many,TRBJ2-7,TRBV12-3/TRBV12-4,-
CALGVGRSSYNEQFF,TGTGCCTTAGGGGTGGGCAGGAGCTCCTACAATGAGCAGTTCTTC,-,TRBJ2-1,TRBV2,-
CASSLLGQTGELFF,TGTGCCAGCAGTTTACTGGGGCAGACCGGGGAGCTGTTTTTT,many,TRBJ2-2,TRBV27,-
CASSYSQGASNEKLFF,TGTGCCAGCAGTTACTCCCAGGGGGCATCTAATGAAAAACTGTTTTTT,-,TRBJ1-4,TRBV6-6,TRBD1
CASSGGRGLYSNQPQHF,TGTGCCAGCAGTGGGGGCAGGGGACTTTATAGCAATCAGCCCCAGCATTTT,-,TRBJ1-5,TRBV6-1,-
CASNTPGTASSGANVLTF,TGTGCCAGCAACACCCCCGGGACAGCGAGCTCTGGGGCCAACGTCCTGACTTTC,-,TRBJ2-6,TRBV12-3/TRBV12-4,TRBD1
CASSSGRGSADTIYF,TGCGCCAGCAGCTCGGGGAGGGGATCGGCGGACACCATATATTTT,few,TRBJ1-3,TRBV5-1,-
CASTFGSGYEQYF,TGTGCCAGCACCTTCGGGAGTGGCTACGAGCAGTACTTC,many,TRBJ2-7,TRBV28,-